Listed below are T cell receptor beta chains from one sample, sequenced in a study of T cell responses to AZD1222 COVID-19 vaccine. Using immunoSEQ multiplex PCR, the repertoire was profiled, and TCRdb retains in-frame clones only, with some absent. The table records more than 80,000 clones, approximately 91% of them present only once. Sequenced here: peripheral blood, sampled on day 0 of AZD1222 vaccination. These receptors came from an adult in good health. CDR3s include the opening cysteine and the closing phenylalanine or tryptophan. A D gene is named only where the DNA matches it firmly. Not every row has a clone size; where given, it reads once, few, many or a size class.

clone size	V gene	D gene	J gene	CDR3 protein	CDR3 DNA
.	TRBV3-1/TRBV3-2	.	TRBJ1-1	CASSQVGGGAFF	TGTGCCAGCAGCCAAGTGGGGGGGGGAGCTTTCTTT
.	TRBV7-8	.	TRBJ1-5	CASRSRGHQPQHF	TGTGCCAGCAGAAGTAGGGGACATCAGCCCCAGCATTTT
.	TRBV6-5	.	TRBJ1-5	CASTRGQTNQPQHF	TGTGCCAGCACACGAGGGCAGACTAATCAGCCCCAGCATTTT
.	TRBV12-3/TRBV12-4	TRBD1	TRBJ1-2	CASSPGTGHGYTF	TGTGCCAGCAGCCCCGGGACAGGGCATGGCTACACCTTC
.	TRBV6-5	TRBD1	TRBJ1-1	CASSYGRTGNTEAFF	TGTGCCAGCAGTTACGGGAGGACAGGGAACACTGAAGCTTTCTTT
.	TRBV21-1	.	TRBJ1-5	CASSKLTGGWSNQPQHF	TGTGCCAGCAGCAAACTGACGGGGGGTTGGAGCAATCAGCCCCAGCATTTT
many	TRBV6-2/TRBV6-3	.	TRBJ1-2	CASSAVQGFEEGYTF	TGTGCCAGCAGTGCCGTACAGGGATTCGAAGAGGGCTACACCTTC
.	TRBV18	.	TRBJ1-1	CASSPQTGPNTEAFF	TGTGCCAGCTCACCACAAACAGGGCCCAACACTGAAGCTTTCTTT
.	TRBV7-2	.	TRBJ1-2	CASSLKLTGYTF	TGTGCCAGCAGCTTAAAACTAACTGGCTACACCTTC
.	TRBV6-5	.	TRBJ1-6	CASSYLGGGNSPLHF	TGTGCCAGCAGTTACCTGGGGGGCGGGAATTCACCCCTCCACTTT
.	TRBV9	.	TRBJ1-2	CASSVRQDPNYGYTF	TGTGCCAGCAGCGTCCGACAGGATCCTAACTATGGCTACACCTTC
.	TRBV6-5	.	TRBJ1-4	CASSSAGPGDEKLFF	TGTGCCAGCAGTTCTGCAGGCCCGGGTGATGAAAAACTGTTTTTT
.	TRBV15	.	TRBJ2-3	CATSPGGPDTQYF	TGTGCCACCAGCCCAGGGGGGCCCGATACGCAGTATTTT
.	TRBV6-2/TRBV6-3	TRBD1	TRBJ2-5	CASRPTGAETQYF	TGTGCCAGCAGACCTACAGGGGCAGAGACCCAGTACTTC
.	TRBV4-3	TRBD2	TRBJ2-2	CASSQVLASGNTGELFF	TGCGCCAGCAGCCAAGTTCTGGCTAGCGGGAACACCGGGGAGCTGTTTTTT
.	TRBV7-3	.	TRBJ1-1	CASSTQENTEAFF	TGTGCCAGCAGCACACAGGAGAACACTGAAGCTTTCTTT
.	TRBV7-9	.	TRBJ2-2	CASSLRELFF	TGTGCCAGCAGTCTTAGGGAGCTGTTTTTT
.	TRBV19	.	TRBJ1-4	CASSVRDPATNEKLFF	TGTGCCAGTAGTGTCCGGGACCCCGCAACTAATGAAAAACTGTTTTTT
.	TRBV5-1	.	TRBJ2-7	CASSPHGTTEQYF	TGCGCCAGCAGCCCCCACGGTACTACGGAGCAGTACTTC
.	TRBV6-2/TRBV6-3	.	TRBJ2-1	CASSLSNEQFF	TGTGCCAGCAGCCTGTCCAATGAGCAGTTCTTC
.	TRBV6-2/TRBV6-3	TRBD2	TRBJ2-7	CASSYLAGANEQYF	TGTGCCAGCAGTTACCTAGCGGGGGCGAACGAGCAGTACTTC
.	TRBV2	.	TRBJ2-7	CASSEDAASSYEQYF	TGTGCCAGCAGTGAAGACGCTGCGAGCTCCTACGAGCAGTACTTC
.	TRBV5-1	.	TRBJ2-3	CASIRGDTQYF	TGCGCCAGCATCCGGGGAGATACGCAGTATTTT
.	TRBV27	.	TRBJ1-6	CASSLQGYSPLHF	TGTGCCAGCAGTTTGCAGGGCTATTCACCCCTCCACTTT
.	TRBV10-3	.	TRBJ1-3	CAISDSNSGNTIYF	TGTGCCATCAGCGACAGCAACTCTGGAAACACCATATATTTT
.	TRBV6-6	.	TRBJ1-5	CASSSQTENQPQHF	TGTGCCAGCAGTTCCCAGACAGAAAATCAGCCCCAGCATTTT
.	TRBV19	.	TRBJ1-3	CASFRDTIYF	TGTGCCAGCTTCCGAGACACCATATATTTT
once	TRBV6-5	.	TRBJ1-2	CASSPAGNYGYTF	TGTGCCAGCAGTCCGGCAGGGAACTATGGCTACACCTTC
.	TRBV5-6	.	TRBJ2-1	CASSLLAASSYNEQFF	TGTGCCAGCAGCTTATTGGCCGCTAGCTCCTACAATGAGCAGTTCTTC
.	TRBV19	.	TRBJ1-2	CASSNDRSPNYGYTF	TGTGCCAGTAGTAATGACCGGAGCCCTAACTATGGCTACACCTTC
.	TRBV7-8	.	TRBJ2-3	CASIPRRGGTDTQYF	TGTGCCAGCATCCCGAGGAGGGGGGGGACAGATACGCAGTATTTT
.	TRBV24-1	.	TRBJ1-2	CATSDGGLGYTF	TGTGCCACCAGTGATGGGGGATTGGGCTACACCTTC
.	TRBV7-8	TRBD2	TRBJ2-3	CASSPQRGGRDTQYF	TGTGCCAGCAGCCCCCAGCGGGGGGGTCGTGATACGCAGTATTTT
.	TRBV25-1	TRBD1	TRBJ1-1	CASSKGQGSAEAFF	TGTGCCAGCAGTAAAGGACAGGGTTCAGCTGAAGCTTTCTTT
.	TRBV4-1	.	TRBJ1-2	CASSQEGYNYGYTF	TGCGCCAGCAGCCAAGAGGGGTATAACTATGGCTACACCTTC
.	TRBV19	.	TRBJ1-1	CASSIGRGNTEAFF	TGTGCCAGTAGTATAGGCAGGGGAAACACTGAAGCTTTCTTT
.	TRBV6-6	.	TRBJ2-2	CASTTPNTGELFF	TGTGCCAGCACAACACCGAACACCGGGGAGCTGTTTTTT
few	TRBV27	.	TRBJ2-2	CASTGTLNTGELFF	TGTGCCAGCACCGGGACTCTCAACACCGGGGAGCTGTTTTTT
.	TRBV18	TRBD2	TRBJ2-2	CASSPRSGGNTGELFF	TGTGCCAGCTCACCAAGGAGCGGGGGTAACACCGGGGAGCTGTTTTTT
.	TRBV7-2	.	TRBJ2-7	CASSPPTGGYEQYF	TGTGCCAGCAGCCCTCCTACGGGCGGCTACGAGCAGTACTTC
once	TRBV6-2/TRBV6-3	.	TRBJ1-6	CASTPGASFSPLHF	TGTGCCAGCACCCCCGGGGCCTCCTTTTCACCCCTCCACTTT
.	TRBV18	.	TRBJ1-1	CASSADRAARWAHGVEAFF	TGTGCCAGCTCCGCGGACCGGGCGGCTCGGTGGGCTCACGGTGTTGAAGCTTTCTTT
.	TRBV19	TRBD1	TRBJ1-3	CASSTRTGALSGNTIYF	TGTGCCAGTAGTACCCGGACAGGGGCTCTCTCTGGAAACACCATATATTTT
.	TRBV4-1	TRBD1	TRBJ1-2	CASSQGDRVYGYTF	TGCGCCAGCAGCCAAGGAGACAGGGTCTATGGCTACACCTTC
.	TRBV7-2	.	TRBJ1-3	CASSLMGGQAGNTIYF	TGTGCCAGCAGCTTAATGGGGGGGCAGGCTGGAAACACCATATATTTT
.	TRBV7-9	.	TRBJ1-5	CASSLGGPQPQHF	TGTGCCAGCAGCTTAGGGGGGCCGCAGCCCCAGCATTTT
.	TRBV7-2	.	TRBJ1-6	CASSPQTVSNSPLHF	TGTGCCAGCAGCCCTCAAACGGTTTCCAATTCACCCCTCCACTTT
.	TRBV18	TRBD2	TRBJ2-7	CASSPPGGGSSYEQYF	TGTGCCAGCTCACCACCGGGCGGGGGGAGCTCCTACGAGCAGTACTTC
.	TRBV5-5	TRBD1	TRBJ1-5	CASSLAYRGDTGPQHF	TGTGCCAGCAGCTTGGCCTACAGGGGCGATACCGGGCCCCAGCATTTT
.	TRBV5-8	.	TRBJ1-4	CASSLSRGVGEKLFF	TGTGCCAGCAGCTTGAGCAGGGGTGTGGGCGAAAAACTGTTTTTT
.	TRBV6-2/TRBV6-3	TRBD1	TRBJ2-7	CASSLTGTGLGEQYF	TGTGCCAGCAGCCTGACCGGGACAGGGTTAGGCGAGCAGTACTTC
.	TRBV9	TRBD1	TRBJ2-3	CASSVFGTASTDTQYF	TGTGCCAGCAGCGTATTCGGGACAGCTAGCACAGATACGCAGTATTTT
.	TRBV6-5	TRBD1	TRBJ1-4	CASRTNQGASEKLFF	TGTGCCAGCAGGACAAACCAGGGGGCGTCAGAAAAACTGTTTTTT